The T cell receptor (beta chain) under discussion was sequenced for a study of T cell changes during pregnancy in multiple sclerosis. Measured with immunoSEQ multiplex PCR; TCRdb has only the in-frame clones, and not every one. The sample records 70,000 to 95,000 clones, approximately 92% being singletons. Material: peripheral blood, obtained in the first trimester of pregnancy. This TCR was sampled from a female donor with multiple sclerosis, enrolled in a pregnancy study.

The CDR3 is CASSPDEAIHNEQFF. The CDR3 nucleotides are TGTGCCAGCAGCCCCGATGAGGCGATCCACAATGAGCAGTTCTTC. The rearrangement links TRBV7-9 to TRBJ2-1; D uncertain. The V gene lost 5 bases and the J gene lost 5 bases, with 16 bases spanning the gap. CDR3 length: 15 residues. CDR1 and CDR2 (germline): SEHNR, FQNEAQ (reference sequence). Variable domain in full (rest from reference TRBV7-9 and TRBJ2-1): DTGVSQNPRHKITKRGQNVTFRCDPISEHNRLYWYRQTLGQGPEFLTYFQNEAQLEKSRLLSDRFSAERPKGSFSTLEIQRTEQGDSAMYLCASSPDEAIHNEQFFGPGTRLTVL.